This T cell receptor (beta chain) appears in the sequencing data of a study of human T cells and chemical hapten exposure. Indicated time point: patch test 1, 2 weeks after DPC sensitization. Treatment defined: therapeutic diphenylcyclopropenone sensitization with weekly scalp DPC. Patients had alopecia, were aged 18 to 70, and were not pregnant. The CDR3 sequence is 16 residues long. Germline CDR1 MGHRA, CDR2 YSYEKL. J gave up 2 bases and V 1 base, and 1 base lay outside the gene matches. TCRdb called the RACE reads again in MiXCR, with one record for every CDR3 protein. This repertoire shows tens of thousands of distinct CDR3 sequences, about 11% found once; its top ten account for 2% to 2.5%.

The chain is built from TRBV4-1 and TRBJ2-1, with 11 positions matching TRBD2. Material: whole blood, obtained in connection with sensitization to the hapten diphenylcyclopropenone (DPC). This receptor was identified in a man between 40 and 49 years old with alopecia areata. Some clones in this sample may be carry-over from other donors' samples. The chain's CDR3 is CASSQGGLAAYNEQFF. The CDR3 DNA reads as TGCGCCAGCAGCCAAGGGGGACTAGCGGCCTACAATGAGCAGTTCTTC.